A single T cell receptor (beta chain) is shown here with its context. This sample stems from a study of shared clonotypes between healthy human individuals. The trim removed 4 bases at V and 1 base at J, leaving 5 bases unmatched. The germline gives CDR1 MDHEN, CDR2 SYDVKM. The CDR3 is 16 residues long. Measured with immunoSEQ multiplex PCR; TCRdb has only the in-frame clones, and not every one. The data hold roughly 2.4 million clones, with more than 90% observed a single time. This sequence was found in a man aged 18 to 35 in good health. The sample was naive CD4+ T cells sorted from blood. The subset: CD45RA+ positively selected. The chain combines TRBV28 with TRBJ2-1; 9 nucleotides line up with TRBD1. This chain's CDR3 is CASSSQGAPSYNEQFF. In DNA, the CDR3 is TGTGCCAGCAGTTCACAGGGGGCTCCTTCCTACAATGAGCAGTTCTTC.